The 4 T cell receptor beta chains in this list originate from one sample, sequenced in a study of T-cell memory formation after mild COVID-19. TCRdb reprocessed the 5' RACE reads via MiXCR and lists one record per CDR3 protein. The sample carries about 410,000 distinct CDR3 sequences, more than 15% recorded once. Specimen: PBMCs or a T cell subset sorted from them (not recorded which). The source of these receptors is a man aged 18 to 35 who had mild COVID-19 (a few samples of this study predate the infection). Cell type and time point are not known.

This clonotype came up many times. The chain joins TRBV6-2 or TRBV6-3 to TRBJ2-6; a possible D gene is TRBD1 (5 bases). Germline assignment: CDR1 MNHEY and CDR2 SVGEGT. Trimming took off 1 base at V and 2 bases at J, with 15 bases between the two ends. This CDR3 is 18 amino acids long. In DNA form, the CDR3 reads TGTGCCAGCAGTTACTTCAGGGTGCTGAGGCCTGGGGCCAACGTCCTGACTTTC. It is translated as CASSYFRVLRPGANVLTF.

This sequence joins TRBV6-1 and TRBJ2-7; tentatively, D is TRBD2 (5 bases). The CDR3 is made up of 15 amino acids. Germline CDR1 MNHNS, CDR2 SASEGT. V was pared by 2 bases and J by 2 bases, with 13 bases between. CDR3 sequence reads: CASSEKDSRAYEQYV. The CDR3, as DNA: TGTGCCAGCAGTGAAAAGGACTCCCGAGCCTACGAGCAGTACGTC.

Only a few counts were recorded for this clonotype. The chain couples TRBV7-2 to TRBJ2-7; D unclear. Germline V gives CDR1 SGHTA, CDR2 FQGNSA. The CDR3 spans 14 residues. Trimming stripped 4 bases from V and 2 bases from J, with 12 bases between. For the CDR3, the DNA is TGTGCCAGCAGCTCAAACCCCGGAGCCTACGAGCAGTACTTC. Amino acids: CASSSNPGAYEQYF. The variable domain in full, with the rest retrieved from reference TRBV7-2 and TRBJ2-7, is GAGVSQSPSNKVTEKGKDVELRCDPISGHTALYWYRQSLGQGLEFLIYFQGNSAPDKSGLPSDRFSAERTGGSVSTLTIQRTQQEDSAVYLCASSSNPGAYEQYFGPGTRLTVT.

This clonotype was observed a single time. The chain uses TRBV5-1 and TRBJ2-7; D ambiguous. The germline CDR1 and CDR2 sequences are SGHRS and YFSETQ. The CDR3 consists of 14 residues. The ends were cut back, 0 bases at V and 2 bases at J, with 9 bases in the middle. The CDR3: CASSLAPETYEQYF. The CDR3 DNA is TGCGCCAGCAGCTTGGCGCCGGAAACCTACGAGCAGTACTTC.